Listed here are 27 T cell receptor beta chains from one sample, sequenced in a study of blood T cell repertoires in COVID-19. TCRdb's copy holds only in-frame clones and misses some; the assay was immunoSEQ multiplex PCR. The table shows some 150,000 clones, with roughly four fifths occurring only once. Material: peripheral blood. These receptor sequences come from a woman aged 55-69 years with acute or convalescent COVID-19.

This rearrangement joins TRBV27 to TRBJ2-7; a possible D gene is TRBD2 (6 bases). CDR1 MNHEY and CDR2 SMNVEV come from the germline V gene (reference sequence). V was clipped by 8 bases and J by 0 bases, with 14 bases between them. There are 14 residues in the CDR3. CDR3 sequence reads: CASHRGGASYEQYF. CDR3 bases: TGTGCCAGCCATAGGGGCGGGGCCTCCTACGAGCAGTACTTC.

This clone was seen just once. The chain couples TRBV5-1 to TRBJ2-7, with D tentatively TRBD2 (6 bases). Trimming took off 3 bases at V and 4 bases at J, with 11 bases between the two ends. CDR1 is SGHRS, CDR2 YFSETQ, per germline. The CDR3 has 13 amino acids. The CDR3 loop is CASSWGDGYEQYF. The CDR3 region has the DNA TGCGCCAGCAGCTGGGGGGACGGATACGAGCAGTACTTC. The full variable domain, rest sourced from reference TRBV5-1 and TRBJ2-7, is KAGVTQTPRYLIKTRGQQVTLSCSPISGHRSVSWYQQTPGQGLQFLFEYFSETQRNKGNFPGRFSGRQFSNSRSEMNVSTLELGDSALYLCASSWGDGYEQYFGPGTRLTVT.

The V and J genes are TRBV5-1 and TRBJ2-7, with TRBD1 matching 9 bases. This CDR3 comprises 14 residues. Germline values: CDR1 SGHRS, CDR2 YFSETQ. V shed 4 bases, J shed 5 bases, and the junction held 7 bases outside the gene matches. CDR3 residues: CASSPPGQGDEQYF. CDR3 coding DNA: TGCGCCAGCAGCCCGCCGGGACAGGGAGACGAGCAGTACTTC.

This CDR3 reads CASSSPGHSEKLFF. CDR3 in DNA: TGTGCCAGTAGTTCCCCGGGACATAGTGAAAAACTGTTTTTT. J is TRBJ1-4 and V is TRBV19, with a tentative D call TRBD1 (6 bases). Per the germline V gene, CDR1 is LNHDA and CDR2 is SQIVND (reference sequence). Trimming cost V 5 bases and J 7 bases, with 14 bases left between them. The CDR3 has 14 amino acids.

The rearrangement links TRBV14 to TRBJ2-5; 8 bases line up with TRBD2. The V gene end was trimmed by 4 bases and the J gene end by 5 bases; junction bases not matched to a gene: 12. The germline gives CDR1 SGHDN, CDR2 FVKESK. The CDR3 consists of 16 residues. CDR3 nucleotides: TGTGCCAGCAGCCTGCTCGGGGGGGGCTCACAGGAGACCCAGTACTTC. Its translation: CASSLLGGGSQETQYF.

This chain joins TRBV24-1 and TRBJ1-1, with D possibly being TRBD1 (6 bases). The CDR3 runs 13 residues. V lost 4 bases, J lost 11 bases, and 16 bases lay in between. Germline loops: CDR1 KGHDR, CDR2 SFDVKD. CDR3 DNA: TGTGCCACCAGTGACCCGGGACACCTGGAGGCTTTCTTT. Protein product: CATSDPGHLEAFF.

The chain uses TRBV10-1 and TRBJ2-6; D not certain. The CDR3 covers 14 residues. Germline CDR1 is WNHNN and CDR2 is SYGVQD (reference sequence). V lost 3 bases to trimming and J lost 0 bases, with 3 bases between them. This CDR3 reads CASSDSSGANVLTF. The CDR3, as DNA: TGCGCCAGCAGTGACAGCTCTGGGGCCAACGTCCTGACTTTC.

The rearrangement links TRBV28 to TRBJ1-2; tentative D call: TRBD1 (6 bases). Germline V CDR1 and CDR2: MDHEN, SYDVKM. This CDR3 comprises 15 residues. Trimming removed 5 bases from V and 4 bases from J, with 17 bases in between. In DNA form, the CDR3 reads TGTGCCAGCAGTCTCCCCCCGGGGGGGCTCTATGGCTACACCTTC. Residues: CASSLPPGGLYGYTF.

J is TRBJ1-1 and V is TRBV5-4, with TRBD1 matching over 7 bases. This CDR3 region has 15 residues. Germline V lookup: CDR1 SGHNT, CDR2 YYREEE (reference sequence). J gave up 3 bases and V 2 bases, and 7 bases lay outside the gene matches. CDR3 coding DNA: TGTGCCAGCAGCTTCAGGGGGGCGCTGGACACTGAAGCTTTCTTT. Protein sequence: CASSFRGALDTEAFF.

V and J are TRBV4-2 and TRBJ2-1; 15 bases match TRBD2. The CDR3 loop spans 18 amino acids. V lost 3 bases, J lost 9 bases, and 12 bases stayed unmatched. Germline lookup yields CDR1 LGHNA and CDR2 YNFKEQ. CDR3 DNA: TGTGCCAGCAGCCATTATTTCGGACTAGCGGGAGGGCCTGGTGAGCAGTTCTTC. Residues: CASSHYFGLAGGPGEQFF.

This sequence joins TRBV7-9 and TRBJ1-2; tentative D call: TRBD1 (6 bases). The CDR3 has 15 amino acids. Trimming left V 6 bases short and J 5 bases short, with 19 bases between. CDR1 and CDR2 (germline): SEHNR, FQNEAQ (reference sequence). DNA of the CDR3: TGTGCCAGCAGTATCACAGGGAGGGAGACATATGGCTACACCTTC. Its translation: CASSITGRETYGYTF. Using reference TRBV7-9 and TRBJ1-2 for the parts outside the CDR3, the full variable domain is DTGVSQNPRHKITKRGQNVTFRCDPISEHNRLYWYRQTLGQGPEFLTYFQNEAQLEKSRLLSDRFSAERPKGSFSTLEIQRTEQGDSAMYLCASSITGRETYGYTFGSGTRLTVV.

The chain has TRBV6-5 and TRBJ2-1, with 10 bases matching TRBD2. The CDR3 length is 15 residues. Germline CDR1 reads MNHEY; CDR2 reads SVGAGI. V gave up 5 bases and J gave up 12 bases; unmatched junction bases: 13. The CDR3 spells CASSRLEREGGGQFF. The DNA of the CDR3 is TGTGCCAGCAGTCGGTTGGAGCGGGAGGGTGGCGGGCAGTTCTTC.

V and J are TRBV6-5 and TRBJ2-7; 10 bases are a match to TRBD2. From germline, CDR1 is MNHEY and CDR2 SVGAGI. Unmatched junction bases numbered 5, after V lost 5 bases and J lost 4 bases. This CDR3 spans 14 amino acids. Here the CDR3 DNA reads TGTGCCAGCAGTCCCAGGACTAGCGGTTACGAGCAGTACTTC. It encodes CASSPRTSGYEQYF.

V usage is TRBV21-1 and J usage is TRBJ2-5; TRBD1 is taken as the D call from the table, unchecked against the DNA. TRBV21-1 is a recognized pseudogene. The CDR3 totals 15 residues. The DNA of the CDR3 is TGTGCCAGCAGCAAAGAGGACAGGGGAGGGTCGACCCAGTACTTC. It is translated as CASSKEDRGGSTQYF.

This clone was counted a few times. The CDR3 DNA sequence: TGTGCCAGCAGATCGGGGGGACGGTTCTACTATGGCTACACCTTC. Translating it yields CASRSGGRFYYGYTF. V usage is TRBV28 and J usage is TRBJ1-2; D might be TRBD1 (5 bases). The V end was cut by 6 bases, the J end by 3 bases, with 17 bases between. Germline CDR1 and CDR2: MDHEN and SYDVKM. This CDR3 comprises 15 residues.

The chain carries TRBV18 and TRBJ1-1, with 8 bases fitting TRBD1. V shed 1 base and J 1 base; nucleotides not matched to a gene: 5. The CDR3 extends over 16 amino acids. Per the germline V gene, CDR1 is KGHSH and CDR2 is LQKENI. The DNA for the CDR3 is TGTGCCAGCTCACCACTAATGACAGGGGCGAACACTGAAGCTTTCTTT. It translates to CASSPLMTGANTEAFF.

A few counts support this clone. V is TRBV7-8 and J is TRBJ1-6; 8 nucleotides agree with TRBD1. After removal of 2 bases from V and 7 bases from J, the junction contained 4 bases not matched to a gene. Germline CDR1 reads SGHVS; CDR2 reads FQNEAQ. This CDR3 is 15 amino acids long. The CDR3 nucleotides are TGTGCCAGCAGCTTAAGCGGACAGGGAAATTCACCCCTCCACTTT. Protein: CASSLSGQGNSPLHF.

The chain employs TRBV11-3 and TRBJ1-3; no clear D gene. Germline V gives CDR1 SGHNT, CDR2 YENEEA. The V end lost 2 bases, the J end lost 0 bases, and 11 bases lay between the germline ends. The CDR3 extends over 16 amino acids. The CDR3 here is CASSLTSGFSGNTIYF. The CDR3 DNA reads TGTGCCAGCAGCTTAACCTCCGGTTTCTCTGGAAACACCATATATTTT.

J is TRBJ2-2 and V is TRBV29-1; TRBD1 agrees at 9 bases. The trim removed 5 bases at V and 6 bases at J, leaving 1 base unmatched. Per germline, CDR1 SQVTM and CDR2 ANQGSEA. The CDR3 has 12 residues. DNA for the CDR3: TGCAGCGTTCACAGGGGGCCCGGGGAGCTGTTTTTT. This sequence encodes CSVHRGPGELFF.

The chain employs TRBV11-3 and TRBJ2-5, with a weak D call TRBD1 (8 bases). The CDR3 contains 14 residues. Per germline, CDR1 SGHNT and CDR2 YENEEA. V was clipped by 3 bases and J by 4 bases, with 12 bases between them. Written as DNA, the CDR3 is TGTGCCAGCAGCTTGGACAGGGAGGGAGAGACCCAGTACTTC. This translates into CASSLDREGETQYF.

The DNA for the CDR3 is TGTGCCAGCAGCTTACGTATGAACACTGAAGCTTTCTTT. Encoded protein: CASSLRMNTEAFF. V is TRBV7-8 and J is TRBJ1-1, with unresolved D. This CDR3 spans 13 amino acids. Trimming stripped 2 bases from V and 0 bases from J, with 4 bases between. The V gene's germline CDR1 is SGHVS and CDR2 FQNEAQ.

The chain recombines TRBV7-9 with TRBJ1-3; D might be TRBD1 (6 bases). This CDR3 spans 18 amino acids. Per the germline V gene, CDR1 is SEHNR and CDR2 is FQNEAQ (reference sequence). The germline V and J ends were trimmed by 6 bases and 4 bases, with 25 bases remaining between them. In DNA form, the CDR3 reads TGTGCCAGCAGACCCGGCCGGATAACAGGGAGTGTGGGAAACACCATATATTTT. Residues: CASRPGRITGSVGNTIYF.

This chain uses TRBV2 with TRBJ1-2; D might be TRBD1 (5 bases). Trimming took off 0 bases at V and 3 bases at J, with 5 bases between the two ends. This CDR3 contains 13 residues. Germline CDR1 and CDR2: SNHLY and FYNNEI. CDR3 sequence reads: CASSEAGDYGYTF. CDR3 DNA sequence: TGTGCCAGCAGTGAAGCAGGGGACTATGGCTACACCTTC. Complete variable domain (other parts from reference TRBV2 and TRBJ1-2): EPEVTQTPSHQVTQMGQEVILRCVPISNHLYFYWYRQILGQKVEFLVSFYNNEISEKSEIFDDQFSVERPDGSNFTLKIRSTKLEDSAMYFCASSEAGDYGYTFGSGTRLTVV.

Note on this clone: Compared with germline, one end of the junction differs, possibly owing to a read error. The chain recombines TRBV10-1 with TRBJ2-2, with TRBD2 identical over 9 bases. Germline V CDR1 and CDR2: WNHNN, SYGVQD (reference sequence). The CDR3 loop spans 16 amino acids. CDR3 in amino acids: CASSDRASGNNGELFF. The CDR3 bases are TGCGCCAGCAGTGACCGCGCTAGCGGGAACAACGGGGAGCTGTTTTTT.

The CDR3 loop reads CASSSQRGSNYGYTF. The DNA for the CDR3 is TGCGCCAGCAGCTCTCAGAGGGGGTCTAACTATGGCTACACCTTC. The chain joins TRBV5-1 to TRBJ1-2; D might be TRBD1 (6 bases). The CDR3 contains 15 residues. CDR1 and CDR2 (germline): SGHRS, YFSETQ. The V gene lost 3 bases and the J gene lost 0 bases, with 12 bases spanning the gap.

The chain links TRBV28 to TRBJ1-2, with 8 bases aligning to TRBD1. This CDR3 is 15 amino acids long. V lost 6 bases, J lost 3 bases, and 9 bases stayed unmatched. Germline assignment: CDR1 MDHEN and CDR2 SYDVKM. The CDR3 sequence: CASSLSGTGDYGYTF. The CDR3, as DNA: TGTGCCAGCAGCCTTTCCGGGACAGGTGACTATGGCTACACCTTC.

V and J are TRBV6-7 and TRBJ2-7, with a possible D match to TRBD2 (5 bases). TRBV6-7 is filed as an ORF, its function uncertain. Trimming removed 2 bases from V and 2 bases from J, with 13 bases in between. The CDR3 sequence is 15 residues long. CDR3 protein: CASSYTPSGTYEQYF. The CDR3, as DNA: TGTGCCAGCAGTTACACGCCGAGCGGCACCTACGAGCAGTACTTC.